A single sample is the source of the 12 T cell receptor beta chains below, sequenced in a study of CD8 T cells in Susac syndrome. Random hexamers served to reverse transcribe roughly 0.5 to 1 ug RNA. TCRdb reprocessed the immunoSEQ multiplex PCR reads with MiXCR, giving one entry per CDR3 protein. The sample lists about 300,000 distinct CDR3 sequences; 75% to 85% were seen once. Input material: CD8+ T cells from PBMCs. These receptors were obtained from a human donor with multiple sclerosis.

This clonotype was seen a few times. The genes are TRBV27 and TRBJ2-7; possible D gene TRBD1, 6 bases. Per the germline V gene, CDR1 is MNHEY and CDR2 is SMNVEV (reference sequence). The CDR3 has 13 residues. V gave up 5 bases and J gave up 3 bases, with 11 bases separating them. Here the CDR3 reads CASSRTADYEQYF. For the CDR3, the DNA is TGTGCCAGCAGTAGGACAGCGGACTACGAGCAGTACTTC.

This chain connects TRBV5-1 to TRBJ1-2; 7 bases map to TRBD1. The CDR3 runs 13 residues. Losses at the gene ends were 4 bases for V and 4 bases for J; bases not matched to a gene: 4. The germline V gene encodes CDR1 SGHRS and CDR2 YFSETQ. CDR3 residues: CASSATGSYGYTF. CDR3 nucleotides: TGCGCCAGCAGCGCGACAGGGAGCTATGGCTACACCTTC.

This rearrangement joins TRBV24-1 to TRBJ2-1; 7 bases agree with TRBD2. The V gene end was trimmed by 3 bases and the J gene end by 3 bases; junction bases not matched to a gene: 16. Germline V gene sequence: CDR1 KGHDR, CDR2 SFDVKD. The length of the CDR3 is 19 residues. The CDR3 coding sequence is TGTGCCACCAGTGATGCTACCCTAGACATCGGGAGGATCTACAATGAGCAGTTCTTC. Protein product: CATSDATLDIGRIYNEQFF.

The chain uses TRBV29-1 and TRBJ2-7; D is tentatively TRBD1 or TRBD2 (7 bases each). The germline CDR1 and CDR2 sequences are SQVTM and ANQGSEA. Trimming took off 0 bases at V and 5 bases at J, with 20 bases between the two ends. The CDR3 is 16 residues long. The CDR3 loop is CSVEDPSGITGDEQYF. CDR3 DNA: TGCAGCGTTGAAGATCCTAGCGGCATTACAGGGGACGAGCAGTACTTC.

This chain connects TRBV12-3 or TRBV12-4 to TRBJ2-6; 7 bases agree with TRBD1. The CDR3 has 15 residues. V lost 6 bases and J lost 0; bases outside the gene matches: 2. CDR3 sequence: CASRGDSSGANVLTF. CDR3 in DNA: TGTGCCAGCAGGGGGGACAGCTCTGGGGCCAACGTCCTGACTTTC.

The J gene is TRBJ2-5, the V gene TRBV9; 7 nucleotides align to TRBD1. V shed 4 bases, J shed 4 bases, and the junction held 16 bases outside the gene matches. CDR1 is SGDLS, CDR2 YYNGEE, per germline. The CDR3 is 17 amino acids. CDR3 sequence (DNA): TGTGCCAGCAGCCTCAGTCCCGATGACAGGGCTCCAGAGACCCAGTACTTC. Its translation is CASSLSPDDRAPETQYF.

The gene calls are TRBV19 and TRBJ1-2; 8 positions agree with TRBD1. Germline V gene sequence: CDR1 LNHDA, CDR2 SQIVND (reference sequence). V shed 5 bases and J 5 bases; nucleotides not matched to a gene: 10. This CDR3 contains 15 residues. The chain's CDR3 is CASSEDRDGDYGYTF. CDR3 nucleotide sequence: TGTGCCAGTAGTGAGGACAGGGATGGTGATTATGGCTACACCTTC.

The chain couples TRBV13 to TRBJ2-7; 11 nucleotides line up with TRBD1. Germline V gene sequence: CDR1 PRHDT, CDR2 FYEKMQ (reference sequence). The CDR3 extends over 14 amino acids. Losses at the gene ends were 5 bases for V and 6 bases for J; bases not matched to a gene: 6. The CDR3: CASSPGTGGLEQYF. CDR3 coding DNA: TGTGCCAGCAGCCCGGGGACAGGGGGGCTCGAGCAGTACTTC. The entire variable domain, with the rest obtained from reference TRBV13 and TRBJ2-7, is as follows: AAGVIQSPRHLIKEKRETATLKCYPIPRHDTVYWYQQGPGQDPQFLISFYEKMQSDKGSIPDRFSAQQFSDYHSELNMSSLELGDSALYFCASSPGTGGLEQYFGPGTRLTVT.

This clonotype was picked up a small number of times. The genes are TRBV5-1 and TRBJ1-2; 8 bases are a match to TRBD1. This CDR3 has 15 residues. Germline V CDR1 and CDR2: SGHRS, YFSETQ. V was pared by 4 bases and J by 1 base, with 6 bases of the junction left unmatched. CDR3 DNA sequence: TGCGCCAGCAGCGGGGGGACAGGCGTTAACTATGGCTACACCTTC. The encoded protein is CASSGGTGVNYGYTF. Complete variable domain (other parts from reference TRBV5-1 and TRBJ1-2): KAGVTQTPRYLIKTRGQQVTLSCSPISGHRSVSWYQQTPGQGLQFLFEYFSETQRNKGNFPGRFSGRQFSNSRSEMNVSTLELGDSALYLCASSGGTGVNYGYTFGSGTRLTVV.

The chain links TRBV29-1 to TRBJ2-1; TRBD2 is a possible D gene (6 bases). The CDR3 has 11 amino acids. Trimming left V 2 bases short and J 15 bases short, with 14 bases between. The germline V gene has CDR1 SQVTM and CDR2 ANQGSEA. Here the CDR3 reads CSVESLLAPFF. The CDR3 region has the DNA TGCAGCGTTGAATCCTTACTAGCTCCGTTCTTC.

The V and J genes are TRBV13 and TRBJ2-1; TRBD1 aligns across 9 bases. Germline CDR1 PRHDT, CDR2 FYEKMQ (reference sequence). CDR3 length equals 16 residues. J was trimmed by 2 bases and V by 7 bases; bases with no gene match: 9. The CDR3 nucleotides read TGTGCCAGCACCAATACCGGGACAGGGACCTACAATGAGCAGTTCTTC. Encoded protein: CASTNTGTGTYNEQFF. The entire variable domain, with the rest obtained from reference TRBV13 and TRBJ2-1, is as follows: AAGVIQSPRHLIKEKRETATLKCYPIPRHDTVYWYQQGPGQDPQFLISFYEKMQSDKGSIPDRFSAQQFSDYHSELNMSSLELGDSALYFCASTNTGTGTYNEQFFGPGTRLTVL.

The chain joins TRBV6-1 to TRBJ2-2; D gene ambiguous. The CDR3 totals 13 residues. Trimming pared 1 base from V and 6 bases from J, leaving 6 bases between. Germline V gene data show CDR1 as MNHNS and CDR2 as SASEGT. CDR3: CASSEGGAGELFF. For the CDR3, the DNA is TGTGCCAGCAGTGAAGGCGGAGCCGGGGAGCTGTTTTTT.